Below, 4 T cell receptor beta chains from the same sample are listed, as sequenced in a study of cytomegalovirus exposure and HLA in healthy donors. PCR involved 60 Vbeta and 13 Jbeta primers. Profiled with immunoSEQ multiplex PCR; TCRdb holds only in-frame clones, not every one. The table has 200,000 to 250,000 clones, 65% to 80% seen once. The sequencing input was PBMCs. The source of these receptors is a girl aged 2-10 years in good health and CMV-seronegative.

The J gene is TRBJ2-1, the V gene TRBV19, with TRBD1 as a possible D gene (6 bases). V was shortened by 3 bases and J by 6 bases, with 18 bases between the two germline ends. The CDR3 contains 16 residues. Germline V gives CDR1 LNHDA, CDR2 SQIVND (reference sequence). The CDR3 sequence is CASSIKGGGRSNEQFF. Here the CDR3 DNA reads TGTGCCAGTAGTATTAAGGGTGGGGGCAGGAGCAATGAGCAGTTCTTC.

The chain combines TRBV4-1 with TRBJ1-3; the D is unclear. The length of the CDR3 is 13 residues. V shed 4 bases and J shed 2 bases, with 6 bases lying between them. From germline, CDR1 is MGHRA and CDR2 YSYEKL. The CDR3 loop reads CASSPGAGNTIYF. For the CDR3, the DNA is TGCGCCAGCAGCCCCGGAGCTGGAAACACCATATATTTT.

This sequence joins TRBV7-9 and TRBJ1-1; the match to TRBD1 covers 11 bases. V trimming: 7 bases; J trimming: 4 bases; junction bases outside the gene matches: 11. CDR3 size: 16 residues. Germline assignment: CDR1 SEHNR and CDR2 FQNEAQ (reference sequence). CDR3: CASNLRDRGMSTEAFF. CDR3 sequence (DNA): TGTGCCAGCAATCTCCGGGACAGGGGGATGAGCACTGAAGCTTTCTTT.

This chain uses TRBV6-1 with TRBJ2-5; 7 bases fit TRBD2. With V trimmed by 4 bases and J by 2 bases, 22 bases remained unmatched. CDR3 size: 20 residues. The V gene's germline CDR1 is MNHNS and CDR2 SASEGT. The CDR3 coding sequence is TGTGCCAGCAGTGCCCAAGTGGCGACTAGCCTGGTTAGTAGACAAGAGACCCAGTACTTC. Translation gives CASSAQVATSLVSRQETQYF.